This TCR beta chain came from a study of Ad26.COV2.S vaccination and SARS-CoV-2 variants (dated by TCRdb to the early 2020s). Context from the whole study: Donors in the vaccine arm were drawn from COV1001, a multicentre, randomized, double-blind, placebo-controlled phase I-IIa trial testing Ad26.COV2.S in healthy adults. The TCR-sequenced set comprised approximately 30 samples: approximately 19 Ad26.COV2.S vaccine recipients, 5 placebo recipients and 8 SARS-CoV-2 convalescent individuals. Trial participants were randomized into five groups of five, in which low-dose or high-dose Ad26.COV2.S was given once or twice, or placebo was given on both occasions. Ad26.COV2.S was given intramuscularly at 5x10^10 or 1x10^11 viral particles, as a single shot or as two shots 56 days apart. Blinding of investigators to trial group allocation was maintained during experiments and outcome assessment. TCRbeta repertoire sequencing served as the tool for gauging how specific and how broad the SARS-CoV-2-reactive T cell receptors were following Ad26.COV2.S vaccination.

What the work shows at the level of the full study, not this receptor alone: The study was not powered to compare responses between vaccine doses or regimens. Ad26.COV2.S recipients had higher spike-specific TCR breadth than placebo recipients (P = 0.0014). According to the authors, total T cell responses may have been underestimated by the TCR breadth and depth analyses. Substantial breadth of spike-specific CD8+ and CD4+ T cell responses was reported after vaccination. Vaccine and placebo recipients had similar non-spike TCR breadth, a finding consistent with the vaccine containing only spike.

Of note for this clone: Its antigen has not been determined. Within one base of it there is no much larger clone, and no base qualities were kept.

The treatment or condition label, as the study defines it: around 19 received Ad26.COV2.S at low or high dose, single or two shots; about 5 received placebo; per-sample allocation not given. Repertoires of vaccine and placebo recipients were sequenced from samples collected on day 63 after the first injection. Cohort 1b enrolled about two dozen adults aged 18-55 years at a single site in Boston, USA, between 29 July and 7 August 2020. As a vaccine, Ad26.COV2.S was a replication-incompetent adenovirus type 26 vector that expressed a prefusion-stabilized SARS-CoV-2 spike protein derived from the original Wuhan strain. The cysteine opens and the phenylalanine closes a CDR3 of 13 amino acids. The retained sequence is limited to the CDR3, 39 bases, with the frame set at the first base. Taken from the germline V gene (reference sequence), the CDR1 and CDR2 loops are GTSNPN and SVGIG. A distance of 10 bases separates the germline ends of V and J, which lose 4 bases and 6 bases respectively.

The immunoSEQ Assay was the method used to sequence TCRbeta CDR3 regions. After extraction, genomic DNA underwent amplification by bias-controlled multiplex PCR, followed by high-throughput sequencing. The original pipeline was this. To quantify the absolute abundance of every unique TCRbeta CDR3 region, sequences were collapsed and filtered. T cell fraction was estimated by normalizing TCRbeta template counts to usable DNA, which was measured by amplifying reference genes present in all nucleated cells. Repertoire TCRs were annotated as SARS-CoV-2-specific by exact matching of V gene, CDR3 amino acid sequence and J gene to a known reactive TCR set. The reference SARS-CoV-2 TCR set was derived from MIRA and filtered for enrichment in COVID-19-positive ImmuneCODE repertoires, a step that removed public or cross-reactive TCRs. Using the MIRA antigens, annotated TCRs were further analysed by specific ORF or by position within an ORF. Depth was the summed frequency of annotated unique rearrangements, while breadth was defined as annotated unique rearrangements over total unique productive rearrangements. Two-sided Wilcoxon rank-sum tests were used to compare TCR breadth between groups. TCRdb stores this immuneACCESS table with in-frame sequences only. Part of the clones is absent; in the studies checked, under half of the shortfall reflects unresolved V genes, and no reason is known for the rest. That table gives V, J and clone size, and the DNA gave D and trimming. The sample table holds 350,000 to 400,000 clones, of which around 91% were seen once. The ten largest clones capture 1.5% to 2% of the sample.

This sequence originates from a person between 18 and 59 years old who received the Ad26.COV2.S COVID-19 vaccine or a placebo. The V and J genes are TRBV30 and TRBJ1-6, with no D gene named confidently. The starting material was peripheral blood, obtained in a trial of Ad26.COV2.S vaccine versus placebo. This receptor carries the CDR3 CAWKRNSNSPLHF. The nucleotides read TGTGCCTGGAAGAGAAATTCTAATTCACCCCTCCACTTT.